The TCR beta chain described here comes from a study of cytomegalovirus exposure and HLA in healthy donors. The study's findings and limits: A later examination showed that TCR association rates differed by HLA locus, with DRB1 most and HLA-C fewest. A later analysis appeared to link common viral pathogens to several of the most significant clusters. An analysis done earlier found most TCR beta V segments productive about 87% or about 30% of the time.

Both 60 Vbeta primers and 13 Jbeta primers went into the PCR. Sequencing used immunoSEQ multiplex PCR; TCRdb keeps in-frame clones, though not all of them. This sample has about 170,000 clones, with around 86% found just once. Losses at the gene ends were 2 bases for V and 1 base for J; bases not matched to a gene: 4. The germline gives CDR1 SGHVS, CDR2 FQNEAQ. The CDR3 spans 15 residues. Of note for this clone: The antigen remains undetermined.

The V call is TRBV7-8, the J call TRBJ1-2; 7 bases are a match to TRBD1. The sample consisted of PBMCs. This sequence was found in a male donor in good health and CMV-seronegative. CDR3: CASSLIGTVNYGYTF. The CDR3 coding sequence is TGTGCCAGCAGCTTAATAGGGACAGTTAACTATGGCTACACCTTC.